These 10 T cell receptor beta chains were sequenced from one sample in a study of T cell responses to AZD1222 COVID-19 vaccine (dated by TCRdb to about 2021). In light of the paper, this sample's time point label describes: baseline before first vaccination. Library generation was performed with the immunoSEQ multiplex PCR assay. Sourced from immuneACCESS, this table was stored by TCRdb with only in-frame sequences that have V and J called. A share of the clones is absent; for the studies checked, an unresolved V gene accounts for under half, and the remainder has no known explanation. The table for this sample lists some 140,000 clones; approximately 84% of them were counted only once. The top ten hold roughly 3.9% of the sample. Source: peripheral blood, taken on day 0 of AZD1222 vaccination. The receptors come from an adult in good health.

V and J are TRBV29-1 and TRBJ2-3; the D gene is possibly TRBD1 (6 bases). Germline V lookup: CDR1 SQVTM, CDR2 ANQGSEA. V was clipped by 4 bases and J by 0 bases, with 14 bases between them. CDR3 length: 15 amino acids. The CDR3 DNA follows: TGCAGCGTTGTATTCACGCAGGGGAGCACAGATACGCAGTATTTT. It specifies CSVVFTQGSTDTQYF.

Only a few counts were recorded for this clone. The chain carries TRBV28 and TRBJ1-2, with 9 bases identical to TRBD1. CDR3 size: 17 residues. Germline trimming cut 0 bases from V and 8 bases from J; bases unmatched to any gene: 13. The germline CDR1 and CDR2 sequences are MDHEN and SYDVKM. The CDR3: CASSLWNPGQGEKGYTF. DNA of the CDR3: TGTGCCAGCAGTTTATGGAATCCGGGACAGGGTGAAAAGGGCTACACCTTC.

The chain uses TRBV28 and TRBJ2-1, with 11 bases identical to TRBD2. V gave up 4 bases and J gave up 4 bases; unmatched junction bases: 6. This CDR3 has 16 residues. Germline V gene lookup returns CDR1 MDHEN and CDR2 SYDVKM. CDR3 in DNA: TGTGCCAGCAGTTCCGGGACTAGCGGACATTACAATGAGCAGTTCTTC. Translation gives CASSSGTSGHYNEQFF.

This clone was seen a few times. V usage is TRBV28 and J usage is TRBJ2-1, with D perhaps matching TRBD2 (7 bases). The V and J ends lost 3 bases and 5 bases respectively, with 11 bases between them. This CDR3 contains 14 residues. The germline V gene has CDR1 MDHEN and CDR2 SYDVKM. CDR3 coding DNA: TGTGCCAGCAGTTTCTGGGGGGGGCACAATGAGCAGTTCTTC. Amino acids: CASSFWGGHNEQFF.

The chain employs TRBV7-9 and TRBJ1-3, with a possible D match to TRBD1 (6 bases). The CDR3 contains 17 residues. CDR1 and CDR2 from the germline V gene are SEHNR and FQNEAQ (reference sequence). Deletions cut 1 base from V and 4 bases from J, with 17 bases between. DNA of the CDR3: TGTGCCAGCAGCTTAGGGGGGCGTTTAACGGCGGGAAACACCATATATTTT. It specifies CASSLGGRLTAGNTIYF. Supplemented by reference TRBV7-9 and TRBJ1-3, the full variable domain reads DTGVSQNPRHKITKRGQNVTFRCDPISEHNRLYWYRQTLGQGPEFLTYFQNEAQLEKSRLLSDRFSAERPKGSFSTLEIQRTEQGDSAMYLCASSLGGRLTAGNTIYFGEGSWLTVV.

J is TRBJ2-3 and V is TRBV11-1; D may be TRBD1 or TRBD2 (6 bases each). The CDR3 is made up of 14 amino acids. CDR1 is SGHAT, CDR2 FQDESV, per germline (reference sequence). V dropped 1 base and J dropped 4 bases, with 9 bases sitting between them. CDR3 protein: CASSLGGASDTQYF. The CDR3 nucleotides read TGTGCCAGCAGCTTAGGGGGGGCGTCAGATACGCAGTATTTT.

The chain has TRBV11-2 and TRBJ1-2; 8 nucleotides match TRBD1. Germline CDR1 is SGHAT and CDR2 is FQNNGV. The CDR3 sequence is 14 residues long. The ends lost 5 bases at V and 5 bases at J; junction bases unmatched: 7. In nucleotides, the CDR3 is TGTGCCAGCAGCGCTCCGGGACAGGTATATGGCTACACCTTC. Protein sequence: CASSAPGQVYGYTF.

The chain is built from TRBV6-1 and TRBJ2-7, with D perhaps TRBD2 (5 bases). This CDR3 comprises 15 residues. Trimming removed 0 bases from V and 1 base from J, with 10 bases in between. Germline V CDR1 and CDR2: MNHNS, SASEGT. The CDR3 DNA reads TGTGCCAGCAGTGAAGCTACCGGACTGTCCTACGAGCAGTACTTC. Protein sequence: CASSEATGLSYEQYF.

The V and J genes are TRBV28 and TRBJ1-3, with TRBD1 as a possible D gene (6 bases). The V end was cut by 8 bases, the J end by 1 base, with 9 bases between. From germline, CDR1 is MDHEN and CDR2 SYDVKM. This CDR3 is built from 13 residues. CDR3 nucleotides: TGTGCCAGCTTGGGGGCTTCTGGAAACACCATATATTTT. Translating it yields CASLGASGNTIYF.

The rearrangement joins TRBV7-9 to TRBJ1-2; maybe TRBD1 (5 bases). CDR3 length: 15 residues. Germline V gene sequence: CDR1 SEHNR, CDR2 FQNEAQ (reference sequence). Trimming took off 1 base at V and 5 bases at J, with 14 bases between the two ends. CDR3 protein: CASSLGDRATYGYTF. DNA for the CDR3: TGTGCCAGCAGCTTAGGAGACAGAGCTACTTATGGCTACACCTTC.